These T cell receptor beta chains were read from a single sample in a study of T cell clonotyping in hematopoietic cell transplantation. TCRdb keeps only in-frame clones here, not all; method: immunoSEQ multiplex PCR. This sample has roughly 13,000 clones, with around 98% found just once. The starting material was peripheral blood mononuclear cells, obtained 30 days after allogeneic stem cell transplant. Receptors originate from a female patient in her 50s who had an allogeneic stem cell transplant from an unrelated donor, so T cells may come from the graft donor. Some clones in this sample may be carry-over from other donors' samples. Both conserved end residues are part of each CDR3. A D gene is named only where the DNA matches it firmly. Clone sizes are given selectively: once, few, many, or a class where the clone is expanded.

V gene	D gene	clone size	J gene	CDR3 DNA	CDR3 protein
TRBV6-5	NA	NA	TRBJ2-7	TGTGCCAGCAGTTACGAGGCAGGGGGGTCCTACGAGCAGTACTTC	CASSYEAGGSYEQYF
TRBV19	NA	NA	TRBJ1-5	TGTGCCAGTAGTATTCCAGTTGGGACATATCAGCCCCAGCATTTT	CASSIPVGTYQPQHF
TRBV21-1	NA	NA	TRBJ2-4	TGTGCCAGCAGCAAATTGGGCGGGGGAACTCGTCTAGCCAAAAACATTCAGTACTTC	CASSKLGGGTRLAKNIQYF
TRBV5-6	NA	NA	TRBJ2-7	TGTGCCAGCAGCACAGCGGGTGAGCAGTACTTC	CASSTAGEQYF
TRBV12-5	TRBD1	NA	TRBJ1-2	TGTGCTAGTGGTTTAGGGACCGGGACAGGGCATGGCTACACCTTC	CASGLGTGTGHGYTF
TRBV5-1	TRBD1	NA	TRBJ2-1	TGCGCCAGCAGCTCAGCCGGGACAGGGCGCAATGAGCAGTTCTTC	CASSSAGTGRNEQFF
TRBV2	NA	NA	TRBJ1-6	TGTGCCAGCAGAGGGCCTTATAATTCACCCCTCCACTTT	CASRGPYNSPLHF
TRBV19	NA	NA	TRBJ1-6	TGTGCCAGTAGTCCTCGACAGGAGAGCTCCTATAATTCACCCCTCCACTTT	CASSPRQESSYNSPLHF
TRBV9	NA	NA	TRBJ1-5	TGTGCCAGCAGCATAAAGGGGGAGAATCAGCCCCAGCATTTT	CASSIKGENQPQHF
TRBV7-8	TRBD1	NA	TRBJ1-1	TGTGCCAGCAGCACCGACCCGGAGACAGGGATGAACACTGAAGCTTTCTTT	CASSTDPETGMNTEAFF
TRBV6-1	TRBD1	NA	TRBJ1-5	TGTGCCAGCAGTGGGTCCAGGGGGCTCGGGGCGGATCAGCCCCAGCATTTT	CASSGSRGLGADQPQHF
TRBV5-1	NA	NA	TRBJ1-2	TGCGCCAGCAGCTTGACAGATACTAACTATGGCTACACCTTC	CASSLTDTNYGYTF
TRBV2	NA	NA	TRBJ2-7	TGTGCCAGCAGTGAAAGGGTAGGAGGCGAGCAGTACTTC	CASSERVGGEQYF
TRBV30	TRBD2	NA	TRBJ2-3	TGTGCCTGGAGAACTAGCGGGGGCACAGATACGCAGTATTTT	CAWRTSGGTDTQYF
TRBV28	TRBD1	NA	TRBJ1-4	TGTGCCAGCAGTTTTCGGGACAGGGGCGACGTTAAAGAAAAACTGTTTTTT	CASSFRDRGDVKEKLFF
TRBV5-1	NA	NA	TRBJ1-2	TGCGCCAGCAGCTTGGACCGTCCCGACTATGGCTACACCTTC	CASSLDRPDYGYTF
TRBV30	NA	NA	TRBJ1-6	TGTGCCTGGATGGAAGGAAATGACTCACCCCTCCACTTT	CAWMEGNDSPLHF
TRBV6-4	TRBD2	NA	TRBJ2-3	TGTGCCAGCAGCAGGGAGGGGAGCGCAGATACGCAGTATTTT	CASSREGSADTQYF
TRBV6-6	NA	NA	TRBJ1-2	TGTGCCAGCAGTAGGCAGGGCGATGGCTACACCTTC	CASSRQGDGYTF
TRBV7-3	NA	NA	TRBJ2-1	TGTGCCAGCAGCTTTCAGGGAAGCTCCTACAATGAGCAGTTCTTC	CASSFQGSSYNEQFF
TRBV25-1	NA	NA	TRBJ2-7	TGTGCCAGCAGTGAATTTGGTGGCTACGAGCAGTACTTC	CASSEFGGYEQYF
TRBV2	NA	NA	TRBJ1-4	TGTGCCAGCAGTAAGGAAGGGGCTGCAACTAATGAAAAACTGTTTTTT	CASSKEGAATNEKLFF
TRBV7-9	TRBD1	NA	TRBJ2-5	TGTGCCAGCAGCTTAAGGGGGACAGGGAGCCGATACCAAGAGACCCAGTACTTC	CASSLRGTGSRYQETQYF
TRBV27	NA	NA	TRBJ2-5	TGTGCCAGCAGAGTTCAAGAGACCCAGTACTTC	CASRVQETQYF
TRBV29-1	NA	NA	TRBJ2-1	TGCAGCGTATCAGGGGCCTCCTACAATGAGCAGTTCTTC	CSVSGASYNEQFF
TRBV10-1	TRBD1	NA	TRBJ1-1	TGCGCCAGCAGTTCAGTTGACAGGGGGGCCATGAACACTGAAGCTTTCTTT	CASSSVDRGAMNTEAFF
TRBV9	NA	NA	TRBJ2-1	TGTGCCAGCAGCGTAGAGGGTAAGGGTGAGCAGTTCTTC	CASSVEGKGEQFF
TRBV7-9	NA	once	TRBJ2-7	TGTGCCAGCAGCTTAGGGGTCGGTGGACTACGCGAGCAGTACTTC	CASSLGVGGLREQYF
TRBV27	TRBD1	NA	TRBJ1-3	TGTGCCAGCGGGAACCGTCGAGGGACAGCTGGAAACACCATATATTTT	CASGNRRGTAGNTIYF
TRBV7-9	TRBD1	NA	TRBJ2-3	TGTGCCAGCAGCCGGACAGGGGAGGATACGCAGTATTTT	CASSRTGEDTQYF
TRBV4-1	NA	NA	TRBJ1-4	TGCGCCAGCAGCCAAGGACTTCAGGAAAAACTGTTTTTT	CASSQGLQEKLFF
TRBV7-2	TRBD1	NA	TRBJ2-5	TGTGCCAGCAGCCCGAGGACAGGGTGGGGAGAGACCCAGTACTTC	CASSPRTGWGETQYF
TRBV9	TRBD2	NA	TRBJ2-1	TGTGCCAGCAGCCCCCGAGCGGGAGAAGTGGGCAATGAGCAGTTCTTC	CASSPRAGEVGNEQFF
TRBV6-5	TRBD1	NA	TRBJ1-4	TGTGCCAGCAGGACAGGGGTTGAAAAACTGTTTTTT	CASRTGVEKLFF
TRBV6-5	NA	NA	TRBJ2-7	TGTGCCAGCAGTTACTCGTTGACAAAACCGTACGAGCAGTACTTC	CASSYSLTKPYEQYF
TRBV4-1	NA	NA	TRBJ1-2	TGCGCCAGCAGCCAAGAAGGACAGCTAGCTAACTATGGCTACACCTTC	CASSQEGQLANYGYTF
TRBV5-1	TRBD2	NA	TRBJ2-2	TGCGCCAGCAGCCTGACAACTAGCGGGGGCCTCACCGGGGAGCTGTTTTTT	CASSLTTSGGLTGELFF
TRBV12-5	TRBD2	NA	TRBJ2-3	TGTGCTAGTGGCACCAGCGGGGGCACAGATACGCAGTATTTT	CASGTSGGTDTQYF
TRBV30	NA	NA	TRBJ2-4	TGTGCCTGGAGTGTACGCTCCCTAGCCAAAAACATTCAGTACTTC	CAWSVRSLAKNIQYF
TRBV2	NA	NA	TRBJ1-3	TGTGCCAGCAGCCTTATGGGGTCAGGGATGTCGAACACCATATATTTT	CASSLMGSGMSNTIYF
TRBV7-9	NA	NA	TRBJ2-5	TGTGCCGTTCTAAGGGAGACCCAGTACTTC	CAVLRETQYF
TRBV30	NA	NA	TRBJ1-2	TGTGCCTGGAGCCACGGGGGTAATGCCTATGGCTACACCTTC	CAWSHGGNAYGYTF
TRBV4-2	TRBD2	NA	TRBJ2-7	TGTGCCAGCAGCCAAAACCTAGCGGGAGGGCCTTCCTACGAGCAGTACTTC	CASSQNLAGGPSYEQYF
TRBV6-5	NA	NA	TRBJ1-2	TGTGCCAGCAGTTACTCGGGCAGGGCTAACTATGGCTACACCTTC	CASSYSGRANYGYTF
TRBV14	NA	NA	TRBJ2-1	TGTGCCAGCAGCGGCCGGGACTTCTACAATGAGCAGTTCTTC	CASSGRDFYNEQFF
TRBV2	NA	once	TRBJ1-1	TGTGCCAGCAGTGTAGAGGGTATGGACACTGAAGCTTTCTTT	CASSVEGMDTEAFF